The sequence of this TCR beta chain was determined in a study of Graves' ophthalmopathy and Graves' hyperthyroidism. Overall study context: Ophthalmopathy absent within 18 months of follow-up marked hyperthyroidism as stable. Study findings and constraints: Most thyroid clonotypes with frequency above 0.001 were detected in blood too.

V lost 3 bases and J lost 4, with 10 bases in between. The CDR3 is made up of 14 amino acids. The germline gives CDR1 KGHSH, CDR2 LQKENI. For repertoire sequencing, the TCR beta CDR3 regions were amplified from RNA transcripts. RT-PCR with HTBI primers came first, then second-round multiplex PCR. TCRdb recomputed calls from the multiplex PCR reads with MiXCR, one row per CDR3 protein. The sample carries about 600,000 distinct CDR3 sequences, just under 40% recorded once. The hyperthyroidism patients, aged 18 to 65, had been newly diagnosed, with under 2 months' duration. The authors diagnosed from clinical symptoms, serum thyroxine, TRAb, thyroid ultrasound and orbital computed tomography. In regard to this clonotype: Its antigen remains unknown.

The chain combines TRBV18 with TRBJ1-5; D is unresolved. The sequenced material came from peripheral blood or thyroid tissue (not recorded which). The TCR comes from an adult man with Graves' hyperthyroidism. The CDR3 DNA reads as TGTGCCAGCTCACCGATGACGGTTAATCAGCCCCAGCATTTT. Encoded protein: CASSPMTVNQPQHF.